The rows below give T cell receptor beta chains drawn from one sample of a study of technical replicates of blood from a few donors. Sequencing used immunoSEQ multiplex PCR; TCRdb keeps in-frame clones, though not all of them. Altogether around 80,000 clones are present, just over 95% being singletons, with the ten largest covering around 0.28%. The sequenced material came from T cells isolated from PBMCs. These receptors came from a human donor in good health. Each CDR3 is given with its conserved first and last residue. The D gene is left open where the match is weak. Where a row states a size, it is once, few, many or the class of an expanded clone; other rows omit it.

j_gene: TRBJ1-5
abundance: NA
d_gene: NA
v_gene: TRBV18
CDR3nt: TGTGCCAGCTCACCTCGCACAGGTCAGGAGCCCCAGCATTTT
CDR3aa: CASSPRTGQEPQHF

j_gene: TRBJ2-7
abundance: NA
d_gene: NA
v_gene: TRBV19
CDR3nt: TGTGCCAGTAGTCGCACCGGCTCCTACGAGCAGTACTTC
CDR3aa: CASSRTGSYEQYF

j_gene: TRBJ1-1
abundance: NA
d_gene: NA
v_gene: TRBV2
CDR3nt: TGTGCCAGCAGTGGAGGAACTGAAGCTTTCTTT
CDR3aa: CASSGGTEAFF

j_gene: TRBJ1-1
abundance: NA
d_gene: TRBD1
v_gene: TRBV9
CDR3nt: TGTGCCAGCAGCAACGACAGGGACTGGACTGAAGCTTTCTTT
CDR3aa: CASSNDRDWTEAFF

j_gene: TRBJ2-3
abundance: NA
d_gene: TRBD2
v_gene: TRBV9
CDR3nt: TGTGCCAGCAGCGCGGGACTAGCTTCAGGCACAGATACGCAGTATTTT
CDR3aa: CASSAGLASGTDTQYF

j_gene: TRBJ2-1
abundance: NA
d_gene: NA
v_gene: TRBV7-2
CDR3nt: TGTGCCAGCAGCTCCGGGCCCACGGGGACTTCGGAAGGTGAGCAGTTCTTC
CDR3aa: CASSSGPTGTSEGEQFF

j_gene: TRBJ1-5
abundance: NA
d_gene: NA
v_gene: TRBV7-8
CDR3nt: TGTGCCAGCAGCTTATGGACAGATAGCAATCAGCCCCAGCATTTT
CDR3aa: CASSLWTDSNQPQHF

j_gene: TRBJ2-5
abundance: NA
d_gene: TRBD1
v_gene: TRBV19
CDR3nt: TGTGCCAGTAGTACCGGACAGGGGGCGGGGGGGACCCAGTACTTC
CDR3aa: CASSTGQGAGGTQYF

j_gene: TRBJ2-7
abundance: NA
d_gene: NA
v_gene: TRBV4-2
CDR3nt: TGTGCCAGCAGCCAACGGGACTCTACCTACGAGCAGTACTTC
CDR3aa: CASSQRDSTYEQYF

j_gene: TRBJ1-4
abundance: NA
d_gene: TRBD1
v_gene: TRBV5-5
CDR3nt: TGTGCCAGTAGCCCGTGGACAGGGCGAGGCGAAAAACTGTTTTTT
CDR3aa: CASSPWTGRGEKLFF

j_gene: TRBJ2-7
abundance: NA
d_gene: NA
v_gene: TRBV7-6
CDR3nt: TGTGCCAGCAGCTCCCACTCCTACGAGCAGTACTTC
CDR3aa: CASSSHSYEQYF

j_gene: TRBJ2-1
abundance: NA
d_gene: TRBD1
v_gene: TRBV11-2
CDR3nt: TGTGCCAGCAGCCACTGGCGGGACAGGGCATACAATGAGCAGTTCTTC
CDR3aa: CASSHWRDRAYNEQFF

j_gene: TRBJ1-5
abundance: NA
d_gene: NA
v_gene: TRBV7-2
CDR3nt: TGTGCCAGCAGCTTGAGCGGGAATCAGCCCCAGCATTTT
CDR3aa: CASSLSGNQPQHF

j_gene: TRBJ1-1
abundance: NA
d_gene: NA
v_gene: TRBV29-1
CDR3nt: TGCAGCGTCTCGACACAGGGGAACACTGAAGCTTTCTTT
CDR3aa: CSVSTQGNTEAFF

j_gene: TRBJ1-5
abundance: NA
d_gene: TRBD1
v_gene: TRBV10-3
CDR3nt: TGTGCCACCCCGTGGACAGGGGGCGATGAGCAGCCCCAGCATTTT
CDR3aa: CATPWTGGDEQPQHF

j_gene: TRBJ2-5
abundance: NA
d_gene: TRBD2
v_gene: TRBV5-6
CDR3nt: TGTGCCAGCAGCTGGGAGACTAGCGGGAGCGTGGAGACCCAGTACTTC
CDR3aa: CASSWETSGSVETQYF

j_gene: TRBJ1-4
abundance: NA
d_gene: NA
v_gene: TRBV19
CDR3nt: TGTGCCAGTAGCACTCGGACAACCCGCAGGGAAAAACTGTTTTTT
CDR3aa: CASSTRTTRREKLFF

j_gene: TRBJ2-7
abundance: NA
d_gene: TRBD2
v_gene: TRBV7-2
CDR3nt: TGTGCCAGCAGCGAAAATCTAGCGGGAGTCAGGTGGTTC
CDR3aa: CASSENLAGVRWF

j_gene: TRBJ1-1
abundance: NA
d_gene: NA
v_gene: TRBV5-1
CDR3nt: TGCGCCAGCAGCCCCGATGGACGGAGGGGAAGGACTGAAGCTTTCTTT
CDR3aa: CASSPDGRRGRTEAFF

j_gene: TRBJ1-2
abundance: NA
d_gene: NA
v_gene: TRBV6-1
CDR3nt: TGTGCCAGCAGTGAAGCGCGGGAGGTAGCTGGCTACACCTTC
CDR3aa: CASSEAREVAGYTF

j_gene: TRBJ2-7
abundance: NA
d_gene: TRBD2
v_gene: TRBV6-1
CDR3nt: TGTGCCAGCAGTGAAATTACTAGCGGAGCCTACGAGCAGTACTTC
CDR3aa: CASSEITSGAYEQYF

j_gene: TRBJ1-2
abundance: NA
d_gene: NA
v_gene: TRBV2
CDR3nt: TGTGCCAGCAGCCCTTTAAGGTCAGGGGCACGTTCTGGCTACACCTTC
CDR3aa: CASSPLRSGARSGYTF

j_gene: TRBJ2-4
abundance: NA
d_gene: NA
v_gene: TRBV15
CDR3nt: TGTGCCACCAGCAGGTTAACCAAAAACATTCAGTACTTC
CDR3aa: CATSRLTKNIQYF

j_gene: TRBJ2-3
abundance: NA
d_gene: NA
v_gene: TRBV6-6
CDR3nt: TGTGCCAGCAGTTACCGGACAGCCACAGATACGCAGTATTTT
CDR3aa: CASSYRTATDTQYF

j_gene: TRBJ2-7
abundance: NA
d_gene: TRBD1
v_gene: TRBV10-3
CDR3nt: TGTGCCATCAGTGACCCTATAAGCAGGGGGTCCTACGAGCAGTACTTC
CDR3aa: CAISDPISRGSYEQYF

j_gene: TRBJ1-3
abundance: NA
d_gene: NA
v_gene: TRBV4-1
CDR3nt: TGCGCCAGCAGCCACGGGAACCCAAGCTCTGGAAACACCATATATTTT
CDR3aa: CASSHGNPSSGNTIYF

j_gene: TRBJ2-7
abundance: NA
d_gene: TRBD1
v_gene: TRBV5-1
CDR3nt: TGCGCCAGCAGCTTATCAGGGGGATCCTACGAGCAGTACTTC
CDR3aa: CASSLSGGSYEQYF

j_gene: TRBJ2-5
abundance: NA
d_gene: NA
v_gene: TRBV4-1
CDR3nt: TGCGCCAGCAGCCAAACTAGGCAAGAGACCCAGTACTTC
CDR3aa: CASSQTRQETQYF

j_gene: TRBJ2-1
abundance: few
d_gene: NA
v_gene: TRBV11-2
CDR3nt: TGTGCCAGCAGCTTCCCGGGAGTGGATGAGCAGTTCTTC
CDR3aa: CASSFPGVDEQFF

j_gene: TRBJ1-2
abundance: NA
d_gene: TRBD1
v_gene: TRBV30
CDR3nt: TGTGCCTGGACGGGGACAGCGGGCTATGGCTACACCTTC
CDR3aa: CAWTGTAGYGYTF

j_gene: TRBJ2-7
abundance: NA
d_gene: NA
v_gene: TRBV9
CDR3nt: TGTGCCAGCAGCGTCTCACATCAGAGCGGTGCCTCCTACGAGCAGTACTTC
CDR3aa: CASSVSHQSGASYEQYF

j_gene: TRBJ1-1
abundance: NA
d_gene: NA
v_gene: TRBV5-5
CDR3nt: TGTGCCAGCAGCTTGACTTGGCAGGGGAAGACTGAAGCTTTCTTT
CDR3aa: CASSLTWQGKTEAFF

j_gene: TRBJ2-1
abundance: NA
d_gene: TRBD2
v_gene: TRBV14
CDR3nt: TGTGCCAGCAGCCTGATAGGACTAGCGGGAGAACGGGCTTACAATGAGCAGTTCTTC
CDR3aa: CASSLIGLAGERAYNEQFF

j_gene: TRBJ2-1
abundance: NA
d_gene: TRBD2
v_gene: TRBV30
CDR3nt: TGTGCCTGGAGTCCCGGGACTAGCGGGAGGGATGAGCAGTTCTTC
CDR3aa: CAWSPGTSGRDEQFF

j_gene: TRBJ1-2
abundance: NA
d_gene: NA
v_gene: TRBV9
CDR3nt: TGTGCCAGCAGCGTGCAGGGTAGAATGGGGGGCTACACCTTC
CDR3aa: CASSVQGRMGGYTF

j_gene: TRBJ1-5
abundance: NA
d_gene: NA
v_gene: TRBV12-5
CDR3nt: TGTGCTAGTGGTTTGGGGGACATCTTATATATCTATCAGCCCCAGCATTTT
CDR3aa: CASGLGDILYIYQPQHF

j_gene: TRBJ1-2
abundance: NA
d_gene: NA
v_gene: TRBV12-5
CDR3nt: TGTGCTAGTGGTTTGGACGGGGGGTACAGTGGCTACACCTTC
CDR3aa: CASGLDGGYSGYTF

j_gene: TRBJ2-1
abundance: NA
d_gene: TRBD2
v_gene: TRBV5-1
CDR3nt: TGCGCCAGCAGCTTTTTTCGGGAGGGCTACAATGAGCAGTTCTTC
CDR3aa: CASSFFREGYNEQFF

j_gene: TRBJ2-3
abundance: NA
d_gene: NA
v_gene: TRBV19
CDR3nt: TGTGCCAGTAGTATGATTGGGCAGGGCACAGATACGCAGTATTTT
CDR3aa: CASSMIGQGTDTQYF

j_gene: TRBJ1-4
abundance: NA
d_gene: NA
v_gene: TRBV5-5
CDR3nt: TGTGCCAGCAGCTCCTCGATAGGGGTGGCAGAAAAACTGTTTTTT
CDR3aa: CASSSSIGVAEKLFF

j_gene: TRBJ2-1
abundance: NA
d_gene: TRBD2
v_gene: TRBV6-5
CDR3nt: TGTGCCAGCAGTTACCCTTCTAGCGGCCGAGGGAATGAGCAGTTCTTC
CDR3aa: CASSYPSSGRGNEQFF

j_gene: TRBJ2-7
abundance: NA
d_gene: TRBD2
v_gene: TRBV4-2
CDR3nt: TGTGCCAGCCGCGCGGGGGATTTCTCCTACGAGCAGTACTTC
CDR3aa: CASRAGDFSYEQYF

j_gene: TRBJ2-2
abundance: NA
d_gene: NA
v_gene: TRBV28
CDR3nt: TGTGCCAGCAGTGGGAGGACCCCCGTTCGCGGGGAGCTGTTTTTT
CDR3aa: CASSGRTPVRGELFF

j_gene: TRBJ1-5
abundance: NA
d_gene: TRBD1
v_gene: TRBV28
CDR3nt: TGTGCCAGCAGTAACCCGGGACAGGGATACCAGCCCCAGCATTTT
CDR3aa: CASSNPGQGYQPQHF

j_gene: TRBJ1-3
abundance: once
d_gene: TRBD1
v_gene: TRBV6-5
CDR3nt: TGTGCCAGCCACCTCGGGACAGGGCTCGGAAACACCATATATTTT
CDR3aa: CASHLGTGLGNTIYF

j_gene: TRBJ2-1
abundance: NA
d_gene: TRBD2
v_gene: TRBV7-3
CDR3nt: TGTGCCAGCAGCTTATCCCCTAGCGGGCTAAATGAGCAGTTCTTC
CDR3aa: CASSLSPSGLNEQFF

j_gene: TRBJ2-7
abundance: NA
d_gene: TRBD2
v_gene: TRBV5-1
CDR3nt: TGCGCCAGCAGCCTAGCGACTAGCGGGTACGTAGCGGCCTACGAGCAGTACTTC
CDR3aa: CASSLATSGYVAAYEQYF

j_gene: TRBJ1-1
abundance: NA
d_gene: NA
v_gene: TRBV30
CDR3nt: TGTGCCTGGAGCGTATTCCCCATGGAGGGGCCGAACACTGAAGCTTTCTTT
CDR3aa: CAWSVFPMEGPNTEAFF

j_gene: TRBJ2-7
abundance: NA
d_gene: TRBD1
v_gene: TRBV4-1
CDR3nt: TGCGCCAGCAGCCCAATGGGACAGCAACGGTGTTGCGAGCAGTACTTC
CDR3aa: CASSPMGQQRCCEQYF

j_gene: TRBJ2-5
abundance: NA
d_gene: NA
v_gene: TRBV4-1
CDR3nt: TGCGCCAGCAGCCAAATGTTCAGTATCCAGTACTTC
CDR3aa: CASSQMFSIQYF

j_gene: TRBJ1-3
abundance: NA
d_gene: NA
v_gene: TRBV25-1
CDR3nt: TGTGCCAGCAGTCCCGTCGGGGGAAACACCATATATTTT
CDR3aa: CASSPVGGNTIYF

j_gene: TRBJ2-7
abundance: NA
d_gene: NA
v_gene: TRBV6-6
CDR3nt: TGTGCCAGCAGTTCCTATTACGAGCAGTACTTC
CDR3aa: CASSSYYEQYF

j_gene: TRBJ1-2
abundance: few
d_gene: NA
v_gene: TRBV30
CDR3nt: TGTGCCTGGAGTACGGGACATTTCTATGGCTACACCTTC
CDR3aa: CAWSTGHFYGYTF